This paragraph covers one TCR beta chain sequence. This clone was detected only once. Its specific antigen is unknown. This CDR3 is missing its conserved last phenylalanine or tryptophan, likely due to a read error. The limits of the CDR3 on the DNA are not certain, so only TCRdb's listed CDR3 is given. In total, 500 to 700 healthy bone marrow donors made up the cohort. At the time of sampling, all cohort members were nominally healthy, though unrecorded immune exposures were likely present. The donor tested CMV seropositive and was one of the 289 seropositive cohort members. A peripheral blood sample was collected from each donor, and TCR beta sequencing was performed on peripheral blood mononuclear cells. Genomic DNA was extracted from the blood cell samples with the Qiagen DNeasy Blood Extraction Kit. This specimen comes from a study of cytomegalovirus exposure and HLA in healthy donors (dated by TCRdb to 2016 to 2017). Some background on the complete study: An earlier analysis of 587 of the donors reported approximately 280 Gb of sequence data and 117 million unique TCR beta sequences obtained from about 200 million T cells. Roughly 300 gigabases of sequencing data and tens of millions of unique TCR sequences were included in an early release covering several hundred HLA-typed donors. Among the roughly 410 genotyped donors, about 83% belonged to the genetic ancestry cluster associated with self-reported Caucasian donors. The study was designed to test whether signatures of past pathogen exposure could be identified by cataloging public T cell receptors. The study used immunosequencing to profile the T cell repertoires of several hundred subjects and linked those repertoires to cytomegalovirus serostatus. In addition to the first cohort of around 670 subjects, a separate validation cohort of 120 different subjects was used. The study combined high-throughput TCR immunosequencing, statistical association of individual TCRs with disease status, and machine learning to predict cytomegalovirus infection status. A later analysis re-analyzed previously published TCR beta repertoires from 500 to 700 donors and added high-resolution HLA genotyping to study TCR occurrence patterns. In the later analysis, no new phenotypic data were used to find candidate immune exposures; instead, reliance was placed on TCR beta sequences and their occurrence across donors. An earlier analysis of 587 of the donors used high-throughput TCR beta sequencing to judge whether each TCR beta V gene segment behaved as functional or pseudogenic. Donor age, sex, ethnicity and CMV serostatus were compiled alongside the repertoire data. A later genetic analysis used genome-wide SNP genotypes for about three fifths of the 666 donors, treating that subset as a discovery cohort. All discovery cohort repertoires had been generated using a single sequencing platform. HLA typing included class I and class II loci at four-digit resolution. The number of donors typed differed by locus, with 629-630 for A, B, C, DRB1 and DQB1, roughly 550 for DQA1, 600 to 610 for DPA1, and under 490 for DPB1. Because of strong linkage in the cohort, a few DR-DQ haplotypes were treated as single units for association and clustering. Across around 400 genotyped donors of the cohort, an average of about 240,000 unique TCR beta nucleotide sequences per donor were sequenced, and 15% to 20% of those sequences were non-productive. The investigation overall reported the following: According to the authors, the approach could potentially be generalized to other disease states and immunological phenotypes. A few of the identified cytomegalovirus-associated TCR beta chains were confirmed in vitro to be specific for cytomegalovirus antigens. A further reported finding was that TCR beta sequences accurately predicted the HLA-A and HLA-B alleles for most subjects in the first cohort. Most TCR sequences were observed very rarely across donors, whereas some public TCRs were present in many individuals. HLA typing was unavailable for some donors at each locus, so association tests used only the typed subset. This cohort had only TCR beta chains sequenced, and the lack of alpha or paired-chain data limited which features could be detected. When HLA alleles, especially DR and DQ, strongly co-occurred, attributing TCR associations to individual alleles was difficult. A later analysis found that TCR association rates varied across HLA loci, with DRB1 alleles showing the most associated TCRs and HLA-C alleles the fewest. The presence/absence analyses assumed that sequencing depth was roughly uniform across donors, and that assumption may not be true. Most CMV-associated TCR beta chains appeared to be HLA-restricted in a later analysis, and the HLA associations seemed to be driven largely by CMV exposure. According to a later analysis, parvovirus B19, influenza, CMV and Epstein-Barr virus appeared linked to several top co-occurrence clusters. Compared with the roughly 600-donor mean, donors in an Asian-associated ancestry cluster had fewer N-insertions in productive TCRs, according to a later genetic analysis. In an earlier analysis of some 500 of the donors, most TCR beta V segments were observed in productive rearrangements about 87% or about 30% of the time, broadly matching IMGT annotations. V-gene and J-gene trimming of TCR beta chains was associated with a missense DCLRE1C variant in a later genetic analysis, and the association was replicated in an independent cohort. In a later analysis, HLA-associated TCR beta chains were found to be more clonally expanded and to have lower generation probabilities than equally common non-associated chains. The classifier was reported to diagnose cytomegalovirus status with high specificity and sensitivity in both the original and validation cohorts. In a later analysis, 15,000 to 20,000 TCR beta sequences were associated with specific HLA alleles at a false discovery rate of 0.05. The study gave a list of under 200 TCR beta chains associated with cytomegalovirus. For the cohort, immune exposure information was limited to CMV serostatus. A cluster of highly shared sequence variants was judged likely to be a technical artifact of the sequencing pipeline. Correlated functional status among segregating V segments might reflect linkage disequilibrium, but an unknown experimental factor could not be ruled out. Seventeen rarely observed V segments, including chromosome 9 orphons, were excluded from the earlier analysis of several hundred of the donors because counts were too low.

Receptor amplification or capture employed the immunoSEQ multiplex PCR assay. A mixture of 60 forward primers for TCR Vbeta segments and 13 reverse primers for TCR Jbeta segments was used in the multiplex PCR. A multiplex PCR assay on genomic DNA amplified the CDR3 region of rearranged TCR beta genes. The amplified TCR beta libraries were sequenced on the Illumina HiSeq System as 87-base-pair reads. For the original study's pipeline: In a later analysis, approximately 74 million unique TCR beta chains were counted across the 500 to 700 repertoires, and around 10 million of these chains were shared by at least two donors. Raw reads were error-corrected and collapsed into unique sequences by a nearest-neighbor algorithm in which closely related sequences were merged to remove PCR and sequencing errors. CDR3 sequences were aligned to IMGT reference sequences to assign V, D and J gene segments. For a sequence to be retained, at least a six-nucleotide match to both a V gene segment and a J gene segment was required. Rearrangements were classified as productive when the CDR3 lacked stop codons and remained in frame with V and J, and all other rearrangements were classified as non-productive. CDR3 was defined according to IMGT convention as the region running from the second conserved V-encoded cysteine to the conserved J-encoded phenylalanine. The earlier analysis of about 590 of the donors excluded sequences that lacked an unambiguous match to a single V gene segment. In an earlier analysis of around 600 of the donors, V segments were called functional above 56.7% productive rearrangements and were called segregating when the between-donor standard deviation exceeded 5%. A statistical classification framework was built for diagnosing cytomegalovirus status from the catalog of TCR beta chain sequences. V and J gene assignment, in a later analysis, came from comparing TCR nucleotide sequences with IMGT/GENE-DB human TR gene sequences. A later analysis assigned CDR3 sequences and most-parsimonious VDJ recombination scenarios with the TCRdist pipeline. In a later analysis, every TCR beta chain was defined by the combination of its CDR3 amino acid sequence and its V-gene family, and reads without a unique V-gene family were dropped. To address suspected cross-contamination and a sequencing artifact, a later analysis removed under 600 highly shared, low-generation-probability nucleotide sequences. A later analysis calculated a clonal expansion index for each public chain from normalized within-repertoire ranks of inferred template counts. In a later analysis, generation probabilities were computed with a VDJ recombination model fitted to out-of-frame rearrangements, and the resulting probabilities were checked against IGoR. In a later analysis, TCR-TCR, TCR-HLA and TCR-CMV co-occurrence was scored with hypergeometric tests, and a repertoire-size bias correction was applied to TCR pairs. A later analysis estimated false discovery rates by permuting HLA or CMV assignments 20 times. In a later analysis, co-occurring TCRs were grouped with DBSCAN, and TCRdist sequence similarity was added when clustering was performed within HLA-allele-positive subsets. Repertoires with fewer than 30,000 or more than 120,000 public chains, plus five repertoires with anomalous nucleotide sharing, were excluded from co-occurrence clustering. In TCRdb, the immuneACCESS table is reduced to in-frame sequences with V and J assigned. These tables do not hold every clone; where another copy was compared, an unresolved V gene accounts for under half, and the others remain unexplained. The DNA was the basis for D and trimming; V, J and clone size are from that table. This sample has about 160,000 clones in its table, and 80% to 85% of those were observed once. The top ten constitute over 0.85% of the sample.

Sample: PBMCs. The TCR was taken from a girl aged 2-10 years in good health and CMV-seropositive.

The CDR3: CSASGGRLI. The chain joins TRBV20-1 to TRBJ1-2. The germline V gene (reference sequence) sets CDR1 to DFQATT and CDR2 to SNEGSKA. The CDR3 is made up of 9 amino acids, end residues included.